A selection of T cell receptor beta chains follows, all from one sample in a study of cytomegalovirus exposure and HLA in healthy donors. The repertoire was sequenced with immunoSEQ multiplex PCR; TCRdb's copy has only in-frame clones and lacks some. The repertoire holds 110,000 to 150,000 clones, with roughly 80% as singletons. Sequencing was done on a sample of PBMCs. These receptors all stem from a female donor in good health and CMV-seronegative. CDR3s include the opening cysteine and the closing phenylalanine or tryptophan. The D gene is left open where the match is weak. Size values are once, few and many counts, or a class for expanded clones, and some rows have none.

j_gene	abundance	v_gene	d_gene	CDR3aa	CDR3nt
TRBJ2-7	-	TRBV2	-	CASSEGHLSSYEQYF	TGTGCCAGCAGTGAGGGGCACCTCAGCTCCTACGAGCAGTACTTC
TRBJ1-4	few	TRBV5-6	TRBD1	CASKPTGTNEKLFF	TGTGCCAGCAAGCCGACAGGGACTAATGAAAAACTGTTTTTT
TRBJ1-2	-	TRBV7-3	-	CASSSNPIKPGSSGYTF	TGTGCCAGCAGCTCCAATCCCATAAAACCCGGGTCGAGTGGCTACACCTTC
TRBJ2-5	-	TRBV7-2	-	CASSRGGQIQETQYF	TGTGCCAGCAGCCGGGGCGGACAGATTCAAGAGACCCAGTACTTC
TRBJ2-5	-	TRBV28	TRBD2	CASSTIAGGHETQYF	TGTGCCAGCAGTACCATAGCGGGAGGGCATGAGACCCAGTACTTC
TRBJ1-1	-	TRBV9	-	CASSVGQVNTEAFF	TGTGCCAGCAGCGTAGGGCAGGTGAACACTGAAGCTTTCTTT
TRBJ1-2	-	TRBV11-3	TRBD1	CASSLGGHTDRRPNYGYTF	TGTGCCAGCAGCTTAGGGGGGCACACGGACAGGCGACCTAACTATGGCTACACCTTC
TRBJ2-7	-	TRBV6-5	TRBD1	CASSYRLQGASEQYF	TGTGCCAGCAGTTACCGCCTACAGGGGGCTTCCGAGCAGTACTTC
TRBJ2-2	-	TRBV7-6	-	CASSSRGGTGELFF	TGTGCCAGCAGCTCAAGAGGGGGAACCGGGGAGCTGTTTTTT
TRBJ1-1	-	TRBV7-9	-	CASSLQEDTEAFF	TGTGCCAGCAGCTTACAGGAGGACACTGAAGCTTTCTTT
TRBJ2-2	-	TRBV5-1	-	CASSSRVPGELFF	TGCGCCAGCAGCTCGAGGGTACCCGGGGAGCTGTTTTTT
TRBJ2-5	-	TRBV11-2	TRBD2	CASSRTSGGQETQYF	TGTGCCAGCAGCAGGACTAGCGGGGGTCAAGAGACCCAGTACTTC
TRBJ1-1	once	TRBV27	-	CASSLFREGTEAFF	TGTGCCAGCAGTTTGTTCAGGGAGGGCACTGAAGCTTTCTTT
TRBJ1-1	-	TRBV7-2	-	CASGAIQVLNTEAFF	TGTGCCAGCGGAGCTATACAGGTACTAAACACTGAAGCTTTCTTT
TRBJ1-2	once	TRBV9	-	CASSVITGSFIYGYTF	TGTGCCAGCAGCGTTATCACGGGATCGTTTATCTATGGCTACACCTTC
TRBJ1-1	-	TRBV6-4	TRBD1	CASRRGDRMNTEAFF	TGTGCCAGCAGGAGGGGGGACAGAATGAACACTGAAGCTTTCTTT
TRBJ2-2	-	TRBV5-5	-	CASSLEGKTGELFF	TGTGCCAGCAGCTTGGAGGGGAAGACCGGGGAGCTGTTTTTT
TRBJ1-5	-	TRBV15	-	CATSRRTDSNQPQHF	TGTGCCACCAGCAGGAGGACAGACTCTAATCAGCCCCAGCATTTT
TRBJ2-5	-	TRBV6-6	TRBD2	CASSYPPRGVAETQYF	TGTGCCAGCAGTTACCCCCCCCGGGGGGTCGCGGAGACCCAGTACTTC
TRBJ2-2	-	TRBV2	-	CASSVDGAEELFF	TGTGCCAGCAGTGTTGATGGGGCCGAGGAGCTGTTTTTT
TRBJ1-1	-	TRBV11-2	-	CASSSSSTEAFF	TGTGCCAGCAGCTCTAGTAGCACTGAAGCTTTCTTT
TRBJ2-7	-	TRBV6-1	TRBD1	CASSVTGAHAYEQYF	TGTGCCAGCAGTGTGACAGGGGCACACGCCTACGAGCAGTACTTC
TRBJ2-5	-	TRBV30	-	CAWSVGGTETQYF	TGTGCCTGGAGTGTAGGAGGTACGGAGACCCAGTACTTC
TRBJ1-2	-	TRBV30	TRBD1	CAWATGVGNYGYTF	TGTGCCTGGGCGACAGGGGTGGGGAACTATGGCTACACCTTC
TRBJ1-1	-	TRBV5-5	-	CASSLVASEAFF	TGTGCCAGCAGCTTGGTTGCGTCTGAAGCTTTCTTT
TRBJ1-2	-	TRBV10-3	-	CAISESGGLNYGYTF	TGTGCCATCAGTGAGTCGGGGGGGCTTAACTATGGCTACACCTTC
TRBJ1-6	few	TRBV11-2	-	CASSLGTYNSPLHF	TGTGCCAGCAGCCTCGGGACTTATAATTCACCCCTCCACTTT
TRBJ2-7	-	TRBV7-2	-	CASSLGLRGYYEQYF	TGTGCCAGCAGCTTAGGGTTAAGGGGTTACTACGAGCAGTACTTC
TRBJ1-4	-	TRBV28	-	CASSLRRTNEKLFF	TGTGCCAGCAGTTTAAGGAGAACTAATGAAAAACTGTTTTTT
TRBJ1-1	-	TRBV11-2	-	CASSLDRGSRKAFF	TGTGCCAGCAGCTTAGATCGGGGGTCTAGGAAAGCTTTCTTT
TRBJ1-4	-	TRBV9	-	CASSVAGNWPNEKLFF	TGTGCCAGCAGCGTCGCAGGGAATTGGCCTAATGAAAAACTGTTTTTT
TRBJ1-1	-	TRBV6-6	TRBD1	CASSYRTGGTEAFF	TGTGCCAGCAGTTACCGAACAGGGGGCACTGAAGCTTTCTTT
TRBJ2-7	few	TRBV11-2	TRBD2	CASRKGPGGYEQYF	TGTGCCAGCAGGAAGGGCCCGGGGGGCTACGAGCAGTACTTC
TRBJ2-5	-	TRBV5-5	TRBD2	CASNRLRAGYQETQYF	TGTGCCAGCAACCGTTTGAGAGCGGGGTACCAAGAGACCCAGTACTTC
TRBJ2-2	-	TRBV6-5	-	CASSYSPTGELFF	TGTGCCAGCAGTTATAGCCCGACCGGGGAGCTGTTTTTT
TRBJ1-2	-	TRBV6-6	TRBD1	CASSPGTVGGYGYTF	TGTGCCAGCAGTCCTGGGACAGTGGGCGGGTATGGCTACACCTTC
TRBJ2-7	-	TRBV9	-	CASSVSPGHGLYEQYF	TGTGCCAGCAGCGTATCGCCGGGCCACGGACTCTACGAGCAGTACTTC
TRBJ2-3	-	TRBV27	TRBD2	CASSLLRAGGLTRGDTQYF	TGTGCCAGCAGTTTACTCCGGGCGGGGGGGCTGACCAGAGGAGATACGCAGTATTTT
TRBJ1-1	-	TRBV19	TRBD1	CASSIERVTGSTEAFF	TGTGCCAGTAGTATAGAAAGGGTGACAGGGAGCACTGAAGCTTTCTTT
TRBJ1-2	-	TRBV5-8	-	CASSWPGLYGYTF	TGTGCCAGCAGCTGGCCGGGACTCTATGGCTACACCTTC
TRBJ2-5	once	TRBV13	-	CASIESTGFGTQYF	TGTGCCAGCATTGAATCCACAGGTTTTGGGACCCAGTACTTC
TRBJ1-5	few	TRBV4-1	-	CASSQGGLGNQPQHF	TGCGCCAGCAGCCAAGGGGGACTGGGCAATCAGCCCCAGCATTTT
TRBJ1-3	few	TRBV7-9	-	CATDHGPREGNTIYF	TGTGCCACCGACCACGGGCCCAGGGAAGGAAACACCATATATTTT